One sample yielded the 23 T cell receptor beta chains listed below, sequenced in a study of cytomegalovirus exposure and HLA in healthy donors. Sequenced by immunoSEQ multiplex PCR; TCRdb stores in-frame clones only, minus some. The table shows over 110,000 clones, with 70% to 90% occurring only once. Sequencing was done on a sample of PBMCs. Source of these receptors: a man aged 18 to 29 in good health and CMV-seronegative.

V usage is TRBV19 and J usage is TRBJ1-5; TRBD1 matches 7 bases. Germline loops: CDR1 LNHDA, CDR2 SQIVND (reference sequence). The CDR3 has 17 amino acids. Trimming cost V 8 bases and J 0 bases; bases outside gene matches: 13. Written as DNA, the CDR3 is TGTGCCAGTTCCCCCGTCGGACAGGCGTATAGCAATCAGCCCCAGCATTTT. Translated, it gives CASSPVGQAYSNQPQHF.

This chain connects TRBV6-5 to TRBJ1-2; 8 bases fit TRBD1. The CDR3 loop spans 13 amino acids. V shed 5 bases and J 8 bases; nucleotides not matched to a gene: 7. The germline V gene has CDR1 MNHEY and CDR2 SVGAGI. The CDR3 protein is CASSPGRGPGYTF. CDR3 nucleotides: TGTGCCAGCAGTCCCGGCAGGGGGCCCGGCTACACCTTC.

The V call is TRBV6-6, the J call TRBJ2-7; 7 bases are shared with TRBD1. CDR1 and CDR2 (germline): MNHNY, SVGAGI (reference sequence). Trimming took 2 bases from V and 0 from J; bases not matched to a gene: 7. This CDR3 comprises 16 residues. For the CDR3, the DNA is TGTGCCAGCAGTTACCCACAGGGGCGGGCCTCCTACGAGCAGTACTTC. It codes for CASSYPQGRASYEQYF.

The rearrangement joins TRBV5-1 to TRBJ1-5, with D possibly being TRBD1 (5 bases). Trimming removed 1 base at V and 6 bases at J, with 14 bases between. This CDR3 is built from 15 residues. Looked up from germline, CDR1 is SGHRS and CDR2 is YFSETQ. The CDR3 DNA sequence: TGCGCCAGCAGCTTGTCGTACGGGGGGACTCAGCCCCAGCATTTT. This encodes CASSLSYGGTQPQHF.

The chain recombines TRBV13 with TRBJ2-2, with 8 bases aligning to TRBD1. The CDR3 length is 18 residues. J lost 1 base, V lost 5 bases, and 12 bases had no gene match. Germline-derived CDR1 and CDR2 are PRHDT and FYEKMQ (reference sequence). The CDR3 nucleotides read TGTGCCAGCAGCGGACAGGGATGGGGTCTCCTGAACACCGGGGAGCTGTTTTTT. Protein product: CASSGQGWGLLNTGELFF. Complete variable domain (other parts from reference TRBV13 and TRBJ2-2): AAGVIQSPRHLIKEKRETATLKCYPIPRHDTVYWYQQGPGQDPQFLISFYEKMQSDKGSIPDRFSAQQFSDYHSELNMSSLELGDSALYFCASSGQGWGLLNTGELFFGEGSRLTVL.

This chain links TRBV7-2 with TRBJ2-3, with TRBD2 identical over 7 bases. Germline-derived CDR1 and CDR2 are SGHTA and FQGNSA. The trim removed 4 bases at V and 7 bases at J, leaving 11 bases unmatched. The CDR3 extends over 15 amino acids. The CDR3 nucleotides are TGTGCCAGCAGCTCCGAAGGGGCGGGAGCGTATACGCAGTATTTT. Translated: CASSSEGAGAYTQYF.

The chain is built from TRBV19 and TRBJ1-1; D may be TRBD1 (5 bases). Germline V gene lookup returns CDR1 LNHDA and CDR2 SQIVND (reference sequence). This CDR3 contains 12 residues. V lost 7 bases and J lost 4, with 10 bases in between. CDR3: CASMQGFTEAFF. CDR3 nucleotide sequence: TGTGCCAGTATGCAGGGATTCACTGAAGCTTTCTTT. The complete variable domain, with remaining parts taken from reference TRBV19 and TRBJ1-1, reads DGGITQSPKYLFRKEGQNVTLSCEQNLNHDAMYWYRQDPGQGLRLIYYSQIVNDFQKGDIAEGYSVSREKKESFPLTVTSAQKNPTAFYLCASMQGFTEAFFGQGTRLTVV.

The chain couples TRBV5-4 to TRBJ2-6; no clear D. V shed 0 bases and J shed 2 bases, with 3 bases lying between them. CDR3 length: 14 residues. Germline lookup yields CDR1 SGHNT and CDR2 YYREEE (reference sequence). The CDR3 DNA reads TGTGCCAGCAGCTTGGCCGCTGGGGCCAACGTCCTGACTTTC. This encodes CASSLAAGANVLTF.

The gene calls are TRBV4-3 and TRBJ2-1; D unresolved. The germline CDR1 and CDR2 sequences are LGHNA and YSLEER. The CDR3 sequence is 14 residues long. Trimming took off 4 bases at V and 4 bases at J, with 11 bases between the two ends. CDR3 DNA: TGCGCCAGCAGCCGCCGCGGAGATTACAATGAGCAGTTCTTC. As protein: CASSRRGDYNEQFF.

The chain uses TRBV29-1 and TRBJ2-3; D gene unclear. This CDR3 has 12 amino acids. V lost 2 bases to trimming and J lost 3 bases, with 6 bases between them. From germline, CDR1 is SQVTM and CDR2 ANQGSEA. CDR3 residues: CSVERDTDTQYF. In DNA, the CDR3 is TGCAGCGTTGAACGAGATACAGATACGCAGTATTTT.

The chain is built from TRBV10-2 and TRBJ2-1, with D perhaps matching TRBD1 (5 bases). Germline values: CDR1 WSHSY, CDR2 SAAADI. The CDR3 is made up of 12 amino acids. V dropped 7 bases and J dropped 8 bases, with 12 bases sitting between them. CDR3 protein: CASTNLGHEQFF. The DNA of the CDR3 is TGCGCCAGCACTAATTTGGGGCATGAGCAGTTCTTC.

This clone came up once. The V gene is TRBV9, the J gene TRBJ2-7; 8 nucleotides line up with TRBD2. V gave up 2 bases and J gave up 0 bases; unmatched junction bases: 13. CDR1 is SGDLS and CDR2 is YYNGEE in the germline V gene. CDR3 size: 18 residues. The CDR3 coding sequence is TGTGCCAGCAGCGTGGGAGTAGGTGAAAGCGGGAGCTCCTACGAGCAGTACTTC. Protein: CASSVGVGESGSSYEQYF.

The chain combines TRBV6-1 with TRBJ1-5; TRBD1 is a possible D gene (5 bases). Trimming took off 6 bases at V and 2 bases at J, with 8 bases between the two ends. Looked up from germline, CDR1 is MNHNS and CDR2 is SASEGT. This CDR3 is 13 amino acids long. The CDR3 reads CASSRAGNQPQHF. The CDR3 nucleotides are TGTGCCAGCAGCAGGGCCGGCAATCAGCCCCAGCATTTT.

This chain connects TRBV7-2 to TRBJ1-2, with a possible D match to TRBD1 (6 bases). Trimming pared 0 bases from V and 4 bases from J, leaving 18 bases between. Germline V gene sequence: CDR1 SGHTA, CDR2 FQGNSA. CDR3 length: 17 amino acids. The CDR3 here is CASSLARWQGNRYGYTF. The DNA of the CDR3 is TGTGCCAGCAGCTTAGCCCGGTGGCAGGGGAATCGCTATGGCTACACCTTC.

The chain combines TRBV10-2 with TRBJ2-5; a weak D match, TRBD1 (6 bases). The CDR3 covers 16 residues. CDR1 is WSHSY and CDR2 is SAAADI in the germline V gene. V was trimmed by 3 bases and J by 1 base, leaving 15 bases between them. The DNA of the CDR3 is TGCGCCAGCAGTGATTTCGGTCGAGGGGGCCAAGAGACCCAGTACTTC. This translates into CASSDFGRGGQETQYF.

The chain recombines TRBV18 with TRBJ2-7; TRBD1 matches at 8 bases. J lost 5 bases, V lost 2 bases, and 2 bases had no gene match. The CDR3 extends over 13 amino acids. Germline V gene data show CDR1 as KGHSH and CDR2 as LQKENI. CDR3 amino acids: CASSPTTGDEQYF. The DNA of the CDR3 is TGTGCCAGCTCACCAACGACAGGGGACGAGCAGTACTTC.

The CDR3 DNA reads TGTGCCAGCAGCTTAGGACAGGCCAACTATGGCTACACCTTC. Translated, it gives CASSLGQANYGYTF. The chain combines TRBV7-9 with TRBJ1-2; weak D call: TRBD1 (6 bases). The CDR3 is 14 amino acids. Germline CDR1 is SEHNR and CDR2 is FQNEAQ (reference sequence). V lost 1 base, J lost 2 bases, and 8 bases lay in between.

The table lists this clone with a few counts. V gene TRBV7-2 combines with J gene TRBJ1-1; D is ambiguous. CDR1 is SGHTA and CDR2 is FQGNSA in the germline V gene. This CDR3 comprises 13 residues. V lost 0 bases to trimming and J lost 1 base, with 3 bases between them. DNA for the CDR3: TGTGCCAGCAGCTTAGCCAGGAACACTGAAGCTTTCTTT. Its protein product is CASSLARNTEAFF.

This chain joins TRBV18 and TRBJ2-2; D perhaps matches TRBD2 (5 bases). Trimming shortened V by 3 bases and J by 4 bases, and 15 bases separated the two germline ends. Looked up from germline, CDR1 is KGHSH and CDR2 is LQKENI. The CDR3 contains 16 residues. CDR3 loop: CASSPGSGFGTGELFF. CDR3 bases: TGTGCCAGCTCACCGGGCTCGGGATTTGGCACCGGGGAGCTGTTTTTT.

The chain employs TRBV5-8 and TRBJ2-5; D may be TRBD1 (6 bases). Trimming pared 3 bases from V and 3 bases from J, leaving 18 bases between. Per germline, CDR1 SGHTS and CDR2 YDEGEE. CDR3 size: 16 residues. CDR3 residues: CASSSWSGARKETQYF. CDR3 DNA: TGTGCCAGCAGCTCTTGGTCAGGGGCAAGGAAAGAGACCCAGTACTTC.

This clone was recorded only once. The chain uses TRBV7-2 and TRBJ2-7; TRBD2 matches 10 bases. J gave up 6 bases and V 4 bases, and 6 bases lay outside the gene matches. The germline gives CDR1 SGHTA, CDR2 FQGNSA. The CDR3 covers 14 residues. CDR3 in amino acids: CASSYSGGWVEQYF. In DNA form, the CDR3 reads TGTGCCAGCAGCTATAGCGGGGGGTGGGTCGAGCAGTACTTC.

The J gene is TRBJ1-5, the V gene TRBV6-5; 7 nucleotides match TRBD1. After removal of 0 bases from V and 7 bases from J, the junction contained 3 bases not matched to a gene. Germline V gene data show CDR1 as MNHEY and CDR2 as SVGAGI. The CDR3 is made up of 14 amino acids. This CDR3 is CASSYSQGQQPQHF. Written as DNA, the CDR3 is TGTGCCAGCAGTTACTCACAGGGGCAACAGCCCCAGCATTTT.

This clone was recorded a few times. V is TRBV4-1 and J is TRBJ1-4, with D possibly matching TRBD1 (5 bases). The CDR3 consists of 17 residues. CDR1 MGHRA and CDR2 YSYEKL come from the germline V gene. Trimming took 1 base from V and 5 from J, leaving 17 bases between them. DNA of the CDR3: TGCGCCAGCAGCCAAGTCGTGGGGCGGACCGGCAATGAAAAACTGTTTTTT. It yields the protein CASSQVVGRTGNEKLFF.